A single sample gave rise to the 9 T cell receptor beta chains below, sequenced in a study of blood T cells in healthy people across ages. Together with a sample-barcoded 5' primer, a J-beta primer mix was included in a second PCR lasting about 6 to 12 cycles. In TCRdb, the 5' RACE reads were re-called with MiXCR into one record per CDR3 protein. The sample yields hundreds of thousands of distinct CDR3 sequences, around 48% seen once. The specimen was blood. The receptors derive from a woman in her sixties or seventies in good health.

The table lists this clonotype with a few counts. J is TRBJ2-1 and V is TRBV7-2; D unresolved. There are 15 residues in the CDR3. V gave up 4 bases and J gave up 0 bases, with 10 bases separating them. Germline V gene sequence: CDR1 SGHTA, CDR2 FQGNSA. The CDR3 spells CASSSTANSYNEQFF. The CDR3 coding sequence is TGTGCCAGCAGCTCCACAGCGAACTCCTACAATGAGCAGTTCTTC.

V usage is TRBV6-5 and J usage is TRBJ1-2; tentative D call: TRBD1 (5 bases). The V gene's germline CDR1 is MNHEY and CDR2 SVGAGI. CDR3 length: 13 amino acids. Trimming stripped 5 bases from V and 12 bases from J, with 19 bases between. The CDR3 loop is CASSRVRDGGHTF. The CDR3 DNA follows: TGTGCCAGCAGTCGTGTCAGGGATGGAGGCCACACCTTC.

Remarks on this clonotype: An end of the junction differs from the germline gene, which may be a read error. V gene TRBV7-7 combines with J gene TRBJ2-1; possible D gene TRBD2, 7 bases. The last part of the DNA fits TRBJ2-7 better; the J call may be wrong. Germline assignment: CDR1 SSHAT and CDR2 FNYEAQ (reference sequence). This CDR3 is 15 amino acids long. CDR3 sequence (DNA): TGTGCTAGCAGCATTCGCGGGGGCTCCTACAATGAGCAGTACTTC. Translating gives CASSIRGGSYNEQYF.

CDR3 region: CSARDGAGGYNEQFF. Written as DNA, the CDR3 is TGCAGTGCTAGAGATGGGGCGGGAGGGTACAATGAGCAGTTCTTC. V and J are TRBV20-1 and TRBJ2-1; 9 bases fit TRBD2. The germline CDR1 and CDR2 sequences are DFQATT and SNEGSKA (reference sequence). Unmatched junction bases numbered 4, after V lost 0 bases and J lost 4 bases. This CDR3 has 15 amino acids.

J is TRBJ2-4 and V is TRBV3-1; the match to TRBD2 covers 12 bases. The tail of the sequence fits TRBJ2-7 better, so the J call may be wrong. In germline, CDR1 is LGHDT, CDR2 YNNKEL (reference sequence). The CDR3 consists of 16 residues. The CDR3 DNA follows: TGTGCCAGCAGCCTGGGCCTGGGACTAGCGGGCTACGAGCAGTACTTC. Protein sequence: CASSLGLGLAGYEQYF.

This clonotype was seen more than once but under ten times. J is TRBJ2-7 and V is TRBV6-5; TRBD2 aligns across 8 bases. The assigned J gene may be wrong: the sequence end matches TRBJ2-4 better. The germline V gene encodes CDR1 MNHEY and CDR2 SVGAGI. This CDR3 region has 14 residues. CDR3 sequence (DNA): TGTGCCAGCAGGTCGGGGGGGGAGTCGAACATTCAGTACTTC. Its translation is CASRSGGESNIQYF.

In the case of this clonotype: This may stem from a read error, because a much larger clone lies one nucleotide away. The gene calls are TRBV7-2 and TRBJ2-5, with D perhaps matching TRBD1 or TRBD2 (5 bases each). This CDR3 has 17 amino acids. Trimming left V 3 bases short and J 5 bases short, with 22 bases between. Germline CDR1 SGHTA, CDR2 FQGNSA. The CDR3 bases are TGTGCCAGCAGCTTGGGGAGTGGGGTGGGGCTGGGGGAGACCCAGTACTTC. Translated: CASSLGSGVGLGETQYF. Filled out from reference TRBV7-2 and TRBJ2-5, the complete variable domain reads GAGVSQSPSNKVTEKGKDVELRCDPISGHTALYWYRQSLGQGLEFLIYFQGNSAPDKSGLPSDRFSAERTGGSVSTLTIQRTQQEDSAVYLCASSLGSGVGLGETQYFGPGTRLLVL.

This clonotype was detected a few times. The chain has TRBV6-2 or TRBV6-3 and TRBJ2-3, with D perhaps matching TRBD1 (6 bases). Germline CDR1 is MNHEY and CDR2 is SVGEGT. V gave up 5 bases and J gave up 0 bases, with 18 bases separating them. The CDR3 spans 17 residues. CDR3 protein: CASSDPGTSPSTDTQYF. Written as DNA, the CDR3 is TGTGCCAGCAGTGATCCCGGGACAAGCCCTAGCACAGATACGCAGTATTTT.

The chain joins TRBV20-1 to TRBJ2-1; 7 positions match TRBD2. V trimming: 7 bases; J trimming: 8 bases; junction bases outside the gene matches: 14. Germline lookup yields CDR1 DFQATT and CDR2 SNEGSKA (reference sequence). This CDR3 is built from 14 residues. In nucleotides, the CDR3 is TGCAGTGTGACCCCACTGGCGGGAGAATATGAGCAGTTCTTC. As protein: CSVTPLAGEYEQFF.